A selection of T cell receptor beta chains follows, all from one sample in a study of T-cell memory formation after mild COVID-19. Via MiXCR, TCRdb re-called the 5' RACE reads, giving one row per CDR3 protein. Of about 57,000 distinct CDR3 sequences detected, over 9% appear once; the ten largest clones hold 20% to 25%. The sample taken for sequencing was PBMCs or a T cell subset sorted from them (not recorded which). These receptors were collected from a man younger than 35 who had mild COVID-19 (a few samples of this study predate the infection). Cell type and time point are not known. CDR3s include the opening cysteine and the closing phenylalanine or tryptophan. Each record gives: J gene, clone size, D gene, V gene, CDR3 length, CDR3 DNA, CDR3 protein. D genes are given only for firm matches. A row's size may be missing; if present it is once, few, many or a size class.

J: TRBJ2-1
size: -
D: -
V: TRBV10-3
length: 10
DNA: TGTGCCATCCCATACAATGAGCAGTTCTTC
CDR3: CAIPYNEQFF

J: TRBJ2-1
size: -
D: -
V: TRBV12-3/TRBV12-4
length: 15
DNA: TGTGCCAGCAGCAAGGACTCGAGCTCCTACAATGAGCAGTTCTTC
CDR3: CASSKDSSSYNEQFF

J: TRBJ2-3
size: few
D: TRBD2
V: TRBV12-3/TRBV12-4
length: 15
DNA: TGTGCCAGCAGTTCAGTAGCGGGGGGCACAGATACGCAGTATTTT
CDR3: CASSSVAGGTDTQYF

J: TRBJ2-3
size: few
D: -
V: TRBV5-5
length: 16
DNA: TGTGCCAGCAGCCCCTCAGGGGGGTTGGGCACAGATACGCAGTATTTT
CDR3: CASSPSGGLGTDTQYF

J: TRBJ1-2
size: few
D: -
V: TRBV12-3/TRBV12-4
length: 12
DNA: TGTGCCAGCCTCACAGGCTCCTATGGCTACACCTTC
CDR3: CASLTGSYGYTF

J: TRBJ2-1
size: -
D: -
V: TRBV7-3
length: 12
DNA: TGTGCCATCAGCTTAAATTACAATGAGCAGTTCTTC
CDR3: CAISLNYNEQFF

J: TRBJ2-2
size: few
D: -
V: TRBV7-2
length: 14
DNA: TGTGCCAGCAGCTTAAGGCAGAACACCGGGGAGCTGTTTTTT
CDR3: CASSLRQNTGELFF

J: TRBJ1-2
size: -
D: -
V: TRBV7-2
length: 13
DNA: TGTGCCAGCAGCTTCCTCGACAGCGATGGCTACACCTTC
CDR3: CASSFLDSDGYTF

J: TRBJ2-5
size: -
D: TRBD2
V: TRBV9
length: 14
DNA: TGTGCCAGCCTTAGCGGGGGGCTCCAAGAGACCCAGTACTTC
CDR3: CASLSGGLQETQYF

J: TRBJ2-5
size: many
D: -
V: TRBV12-3/TRBV12-4
length: 13
DNA: TGTGCCAGCAGTTTGGGGCTGAAGGGGACCCAGTACTTC
CDR3: CASSLGLKGTQYF

J: TRBJ2-7
size: many
D: -
V: TRBV27
length: 13
DNA: TGTGCCAGCAGTTTCTCGGACGGCTACGAGCAGTACTTC
CDR3: CASSFSDGYEQYF

J: TRBJ1-2
size: few
D: -
V: TRBV5-1
length: 14
DNA: TGCGCCAGCAGCCCGTTTATGAGACTCGATGGCTACACCTTC
CDR3: CASSPFMRLDGYTF

J: TRBJ2-3
size: -
D: TRBD1
V: TRBV5-1
length: 16
DNA: TGCGCCAGCAGCTTGGAGGGCAGGGGGCAAGCAGATACGCAGTATTTT
CDR3: CASSLEGRGQADTQYF

J: TRBJ1-2
size: -
D: -
V: TRBV4-3
length: 15
DNA: TGCGCCAGCAGCCAAAGTCCCACAGGGTCCTATGGCTACACCTTC
CDR3: CASSQSPTGSYGYTF

J: TRBJ2-3
size: many
D: -
V: TRBV5-6
length: 14
DNA: TGTGCCAGCAGCTTCGGTGTTACGACAGATACGCAGTATTTT
CDR3: CASSFGVTTDTQYF

J: TRBJ1-2
size: few
D: -
V: TRBV4-1
length: 13
DNA: TGCGCCAGCAGCCCAGGGGTTGGCAGGGGCTACACCTTC
CDR3: CASSPGVGRGYTF

J: TRBJ1-5
size: -
D: TRBD1
V: TRBV28
length: 15
DNA: TGTGCCAGCAGTTCCCAGGGGGCCGGCAATCAGCCCCAGCATTTT
CDR3: CASSSQGAGNQPQHF

J: TRBJ1-2
size: few
D: -
V: TRBV20-1
length: 14
DNA: TGCAGTGCTCCGGGAGGTTCGGCTAACTATGGCTACACCTTC
CDR3: CSAPGGSANYGYTF

J: TRBJ2-7
size: -
D: -
V: TRBV4-3
length: 14
DNA: TGCGCCAGCAGCCAATCGACAGGACCCTACGAGCAGTACTTC
CDR3: CASSQSTGPYEQYF

J: TRBJ2-3
size: many
D: -
V: TRBV5-1
length: 13
DNA: TGCGCCAGCAGTACCCCTAGGACAGATACGCAGTATTTT
CDR3: CASSTPRTDTQYF

J: TRBJ2-1
size: few
D: TRBD2
V: TRBV4-3
length: 17
DNA: TGCGCCAGCAGCCAAGGTCGGCTAGCGGGGGGCTACAATGAGCAGTTCTTC
CDR3: CASSQGRLAGGYNEQFF

J: TRBJ1-2
size: -
D: -
V: TRBV12-3/TRBV12-4
length: 13
DNA: TGTGCCAGCAGCCAGGACGGGAACTATGGCTACACCTTC
CDR3: CASSQDGNYGYTF

J: TRBJ2-1
size: few
D: TRBD2
V: TRBV4-3
length: 15
DNA: TGCGCCAGCAGCCACTCGGGGGGACTATACAATGAGCAGTTCTTC
CDR3: CASSHSGGLYNEQFF

J: TRBJ2-3
size: few
D: -
V: TRBV21-1
length: 15
DNA: TGTGCCAGCAGCAAAGGGCGACAGGGCCCAGATACGCAGTATTTT
CDR3: CASSKGRQGPDTQYF

J: TRBJ2-3
size: many
D: -
V: TRBV5-1
length: 14
DNA: TGCGCCAGCAGCTCCCAGTTGAGCACAGATACGCAGTATTTT
CDR3: CASSSQLSTDTQYF

J: TRBJ2-5
size: -
D: -
V: TRBV12-3/TRBV12-4
length: 12
DNA: TGTGCCAGCATTAAGGATCGGGAGACCCAGTACTTC
CDR3: CASIKDRETQYF

J: TRBJ1-5
size: many
D: -
V: TRBV2
length: 13
DNA: TGTGCCAGCAATGATTTTGGCAATCAGCCCCAGCATTTT
CDR3: CASNDFGNQPQHF

J: TRBJ2-5
size: -
D: -
V: TRBV12-3/TRBV12-4
length: 15
DNA: TGTGCCAGCAGTCGTCGAGGGGGGCGCCTGGAGACCCAGTACTTC
CDR3: CASSRRGGRLETQYF

J: TRBJ2-2
size: few
D: -
V: TRBV2
length: 13
DNA: TGTGCCAGAGCCGGGGGTGGCACCGGGGAGCTGTTTTTT
CDR3: CARAGGGTGELFF

J: TRBJ1-1
size: -
D: -
V: TRBV4-1
length: 14
DNA: TGCGCCAGCAGTGGACCGACAAAAGGGACTGAAGCTTTCTTT
CDR3: CASSGPTKGTEAFF

J: TRBJ1-2
size: -
D: TRBD1
V: TRBV7-9
length: 15
DNA: TGTGCCAGCAGCCCGGGACAGGGAGGAGGCTATGGCTACACCTTC
CDR3: CASSPGQGGGYGYTF

J: TRBJ1-1
size: -
D: TRBD1
V: TRBV12-3/TRBV12-4
length: 13
DNA: TGTGCCAGCACCAGGACAGGGGCGCGTGGTGCTTTCTTT
CDR3: CASTRTGARGAFF

J: TRBJ2-1
size: -
D: TRBD1
V: TRBV18
length: 11
DNA: TGTGCCAGCTCCCAGGGGGAAGAGCAGTTCTTC
CDR3: CASSQGEEQFF

J: TRBJ1-5
size: -
D: -
V: TRBV24-1
length: 14
DNA: TGTGCCACCAGTGATTTGACCGGCAATCAGCCCCAGCATTTT
CDR3: CATSDLTGNQPQHF

J: TRBJ1-6
size: few
D: TRBD1
V: TRBV2
length: 15
DNA: TGTGCCAGCACACCTGGGGGGACAGATAATTCACCCCTCCACTTT
CDR3: CASTPGGTDNSPLHF

J: TRBJ2-2
size: many
D: -
V: TRBV5-1
length: 16
DNA: TGCGCCAGCAGCTTGGCCGAGGTCAGCAGAACCGGGGAGCTGTTTTTT
CDR3: CASSLAEVSRTGELFF

J: TRBJ1-6
size: few
D: -
V: TRBV19
length: 13
DNA: TGTGCCAGTAGTCCCGGGGCATCTTCACCCCTCCACTTT
CDR3: CASSPGASSPLHF

J: TRBJ1-1
size: few
D: -
V: TRBV5-1
length: 12
DNA: TGCGCCAGCAGCTTGGAAGGCCCTGAAGCTTTCTTT
CDR3: CASSLEGPEAFF

J: TRBJ2-1
size: few
D: -
V: TRBV7-8
length: 12
DNA: TGTGCCAGCAGCTTCGGCCCCAATGAGCAGTTCTTC
CDR3: CASSFGPNEQFF

J: TRBJ1-1
size: -
D: TRBD1
V: TRBV27
length: 15
DNA: TGTGCCAGCAGTTCCGGCGGGACAGGGAACACTGAAGCTTTCTTT
CDR3: CASSSGGTGNTEAFF

J: TRBJ2-3
size: many
D: TRBD2
V: TRBV5-1
length: 16
DNA: TGCGCCAGCAGCGAGACACTGACTAGCGGGGAGCATACGCAGTATTTT
CDR3: CASSETLTSGEHTQYF

J: TRBJ1-1
size: few
D: -
V: TRBV11-1
length: 12
DNA: TGTGCCAGCAGAAGCGGGGGTGCTGAAGCTTTCTTT
CDR3: CASRSGGAEAFF

J: TRBJ1-1
size: few
D: -
V: TRBV6-5
length: 13
DNA: TGTGCCAGCAGTTACGGAGGTAGCACTGAAGCTTTCTTT
CDR3: CASSYGGSTEAFF

J: TRBJ2-3
size: few
D: -
V: TRBV7-9
length: 16
DNA: TGTGCCAGCAGCCCAGGGACGCTACTCTCCACAGATACGCAGTATTTT
CDR3: CASSPGTLLSTDTQYF

J: TRBJ1-2
size: -
D: -
V: TRBV2
length: 12
DNA: TGTGCCAGCAGTGAAGCGGGCTATGGCTACACCTTC
CDR3: CASSEAGYGYTF

J: TRBJ2-7
size: many
D: -
V: TRBV6-6
length: 14
DNA: TGTGCCAGCAGTAACGGGGAGAGCTCCTACGAGCAGTACTTC
CDR3: CASSNGESSYEQYF

J: TRBJ1-5
size: few
D: -
V: TRBV7-2
length: 13
DNA: TGTGCCAGCAGCTTTACCGGAGGGCAGCCCCAGCATTTT
CDR3: CASSFTGGQPQHF

J: TRBJ2-7
size: many
D: -
V: TRBV7-3
length: 16
DNA: TGTGCCAGCAGCTTAACGCCGGGACGCAACTCCTACGAGCAGTACTTC
CDR3: CASSLTPGRNSYEQYF

J: TRBJ1-3
size: -
D: -
V: TRBV7-2
length: 14
DNA: TGTGCCAGCAGCTCCCTAGGCTCTGGAAACACCATATATTTT
CDR3: CASSSLGSGNTIYF

J: TRBJ1-3
size: -
D: -
V: TRBV12-3/TRBV12-4
length: 13
DNA: TGTGCCAGCAGTTTGCACTCTGGAAACACCATATATTTT
CDR3: CASSLHSGNTIYF

J: TRBJ1-2
size: many
D: -
V: TRBV6-5
length: 13
DNA: TGTGCCAGCAGTTACTCGAGGGGGTACTTCTACACCTTC
CDR3: CASSYSRGYFYTF

J: TRBJ2-7
size: -
D: -
V: TRBV20-1
length: 12
DNA: TGCAGTGCTACGGGATTACGGAGCGAGCAGTACTTC
CDR3: CSATGLRSEQYF

J: TRBJ2-1
size: few
D: TRBD1
V: TRBV25-1
length: 16
DNA: TGTGCCAGCAGTGAATTCGGACAGGGGTGGATGAATGAGCAGTTCTTC
CDR3: CASSEFGQGWMNEQFF

J: TRBJ2-3
size: many
D: TRBD2
V: TRBV25-1
length: 15
DNA: TGTGCCAGCAGCCCCCAGCGGGGGGGCGTGGATACGCAGTATTTT
CDR3: CASSPQRGGVDTQYF

J: TRBJ1-1
size: many
D: -
V: TRBV7-9
length: 13
DNA: TGTGCCAGCAGCTCGGACGACTGGACTGAAGCTTTCTTT
CDR3: CASSSDDWTEAFF

J: TRBJ1-5
size: -
D: TRBD1
V: TRBV2
length: 15
DNA: TGTGCCAGCAGTGACACACAGGGGTGGAATCAGCCCCAGCATTTT
CDR3: CASSDTQGWNQPQHF

J: TRBJ1-5
size: few
D: -
V: TRBV10-3
length: 13
DNA: TGTGCCACCCAAAGCGGGGAAGGACAGCCCCAGCATTTT
CDR3: CATQSGEGQPQHF

J: TRBJ1-6
size: few
D: -
V: TRBV6-6
length: 13
DNA: TGTGCCAGCAGGCAGGGAGATAATTCACCCCTCCACTTT
CDR3: CASRQGDNSPLHF